This TCR beta chain is from a study of response to subunit inactivated influenza vaccine. Study-level results: Authors suggested each seasonal influenza vaccination recruits few new T cells.

The CDR3 covers 16 residues. With V trimmed by 1 base and J by 2 bases, 5 bases remained unmatched. Per the germline V gene, CDR1 is SEHNR and CDR2 is FQNEAQ (reference sequence). This clonotype was recorded a few times. Antigen specificity is unknown. MiXCR was run by TCRdb on the RT-PCR reads, yielding one entry per CDR3 protein. The sample shows around 190,000 distinct CDR3 sequences, about 9.3% of them seen only once. This sample comprised non-naive T cells sorted from PBMCs, obtained on the day of vaccination. The chain uses TRBV7-9 and TRBJ1-1; TRBD1 matches at 9 bases. The origin of this receptor is a man aged 45-65 years who received an inactivated influenza vaccine. The CDR3 loop is CASSLEQGAGNTEAFF. The CDR3 coding sequence is TGTGCCAGCAGCTTAGAACAGGGGGCAGGAAACACTGAAGCTTTCTTT.